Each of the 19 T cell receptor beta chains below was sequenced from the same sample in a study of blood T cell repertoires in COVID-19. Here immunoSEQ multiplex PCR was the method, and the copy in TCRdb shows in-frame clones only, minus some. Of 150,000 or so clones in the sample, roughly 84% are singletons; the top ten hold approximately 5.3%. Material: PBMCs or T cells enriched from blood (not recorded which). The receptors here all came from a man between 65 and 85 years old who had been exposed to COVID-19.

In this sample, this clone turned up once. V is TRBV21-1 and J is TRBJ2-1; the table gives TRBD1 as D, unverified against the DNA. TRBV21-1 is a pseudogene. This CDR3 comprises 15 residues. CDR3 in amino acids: CACRGPLLSYNEQFF. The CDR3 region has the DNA TGTGCCTGCAGGGGGCCCCTCCTTTCCTACAATGAGCAGTTCTTC.

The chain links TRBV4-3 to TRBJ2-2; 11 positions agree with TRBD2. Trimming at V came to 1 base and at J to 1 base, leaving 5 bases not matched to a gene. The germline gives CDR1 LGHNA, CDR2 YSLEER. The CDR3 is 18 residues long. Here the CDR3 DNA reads TGCGCCAGCAGCCAAGCGGCTAGCGGGGGGCTGAACACCGGGGAGCTGTTTTTT. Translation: CASSQAASGGLNTGELFF.

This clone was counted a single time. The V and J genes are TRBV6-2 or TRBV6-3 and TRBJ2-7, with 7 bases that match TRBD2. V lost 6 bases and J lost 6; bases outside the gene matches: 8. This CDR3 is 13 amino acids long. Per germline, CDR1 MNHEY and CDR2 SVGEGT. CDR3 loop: CASSLREGGEQYF. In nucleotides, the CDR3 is TGTGCCAGCAGCCTAAGGGAGGGCGGCGAGCAGTACTTC.

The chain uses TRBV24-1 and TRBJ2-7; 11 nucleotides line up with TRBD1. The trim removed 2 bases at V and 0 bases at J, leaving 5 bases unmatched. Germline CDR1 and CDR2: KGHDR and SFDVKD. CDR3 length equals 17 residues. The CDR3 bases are TGTGCCACCAGTGATTCCCCAGGGACAGGGGGCTCCTACGAGCAGTACTTC. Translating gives CATSDSPGTGGSYEQYF.

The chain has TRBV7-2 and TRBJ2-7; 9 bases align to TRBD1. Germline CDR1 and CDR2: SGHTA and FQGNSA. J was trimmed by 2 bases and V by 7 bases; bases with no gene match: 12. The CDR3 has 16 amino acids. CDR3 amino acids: CASTQDNRGRTYEQYF. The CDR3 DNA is TGTGCCAGCACGCAAGACAACAGGGGGCGGACCTACGAGCAGTACTTC.

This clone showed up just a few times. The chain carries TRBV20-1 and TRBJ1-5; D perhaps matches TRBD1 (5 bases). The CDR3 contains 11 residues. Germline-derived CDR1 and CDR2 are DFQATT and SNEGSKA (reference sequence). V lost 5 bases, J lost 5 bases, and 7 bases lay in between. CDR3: CSASGYQPQHF. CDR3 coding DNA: TGCAGTGCTTCAGGGTATCAGCCCCAGCATTTT.

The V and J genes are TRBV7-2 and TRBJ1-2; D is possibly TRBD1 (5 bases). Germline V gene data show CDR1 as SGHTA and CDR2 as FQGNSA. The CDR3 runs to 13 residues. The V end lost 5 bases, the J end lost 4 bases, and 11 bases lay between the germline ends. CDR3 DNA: TGTGCCAGCAGCGTGGACAATTCCTATGGCTACACCTTC. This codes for CASSVDNSYGYTF.

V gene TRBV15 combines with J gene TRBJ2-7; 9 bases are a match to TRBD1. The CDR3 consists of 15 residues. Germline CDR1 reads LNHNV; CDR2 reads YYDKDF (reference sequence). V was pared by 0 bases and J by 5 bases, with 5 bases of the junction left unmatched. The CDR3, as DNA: TGTGCCACCAGCAGAGACCAGGACAGGGGCAACGAGCAGTACTTC. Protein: CATSRDQDRGNEQYF.

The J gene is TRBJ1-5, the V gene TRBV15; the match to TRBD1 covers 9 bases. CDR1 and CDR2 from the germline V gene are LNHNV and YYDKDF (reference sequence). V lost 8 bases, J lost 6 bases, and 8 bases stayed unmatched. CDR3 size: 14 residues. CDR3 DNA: TGTGCCACCGCCGGGACAGGGTCGACTCAGCCCCAGCATTTT. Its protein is CATAGTGSTQPQHF.

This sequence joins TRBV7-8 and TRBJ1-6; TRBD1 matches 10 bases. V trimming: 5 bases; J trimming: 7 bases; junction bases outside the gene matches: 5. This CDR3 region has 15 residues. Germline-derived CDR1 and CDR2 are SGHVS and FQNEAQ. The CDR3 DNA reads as TGTGCCAGCAGCACGCGACAGGGGGCAAATTCACCCCTCCACTTT. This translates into CASSTRQGANSPLHF.

This CDR3 reads CGAGHQETQYF. The CDR3, as DNA: TGTGGGGCAGGCCACCAAGAGACCCAGTACTTC. The rearrangement links TRBV28 to TRBJ2-5; D is uncertain. This CDR3 has 11 amino acids. The germline V gene encodes CDR1 MDHEN and CDR2 SYDVKM.

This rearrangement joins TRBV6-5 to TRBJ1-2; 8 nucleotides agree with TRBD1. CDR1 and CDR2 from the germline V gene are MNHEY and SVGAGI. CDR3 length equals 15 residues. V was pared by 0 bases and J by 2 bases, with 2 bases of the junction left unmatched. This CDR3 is CASSYSYRGNYGYTF. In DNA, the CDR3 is TGTGCCAGCAGTTACTCGTACAGGGGGAACTATGGCTACACCTTC.

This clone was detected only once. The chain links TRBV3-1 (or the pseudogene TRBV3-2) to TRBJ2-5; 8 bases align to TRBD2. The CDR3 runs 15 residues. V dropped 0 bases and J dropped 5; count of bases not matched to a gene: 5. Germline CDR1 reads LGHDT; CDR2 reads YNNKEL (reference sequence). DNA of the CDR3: TGTGCCAGCAGCCAAGAGGCTAGCGGGTGGGAGACCCAGTACTTC. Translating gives CASSQEASGWETQYF.

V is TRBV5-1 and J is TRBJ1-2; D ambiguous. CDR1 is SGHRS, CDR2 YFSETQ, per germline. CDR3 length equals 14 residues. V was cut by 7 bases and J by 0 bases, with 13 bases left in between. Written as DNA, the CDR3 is TGCGCCAGCGCAGGTGCCCCCACTAACTATGGCTACACCTTC. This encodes CASAGAPTNYGYTF.

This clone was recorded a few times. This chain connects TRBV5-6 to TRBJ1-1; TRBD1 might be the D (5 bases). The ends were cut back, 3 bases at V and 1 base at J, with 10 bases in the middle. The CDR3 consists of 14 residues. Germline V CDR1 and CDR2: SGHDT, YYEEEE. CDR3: CASSSQGTNTEAFF. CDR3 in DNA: TGTGCCAGCAGCTCCCAGGGTACGAACACTGAAGCTTTCTTT.

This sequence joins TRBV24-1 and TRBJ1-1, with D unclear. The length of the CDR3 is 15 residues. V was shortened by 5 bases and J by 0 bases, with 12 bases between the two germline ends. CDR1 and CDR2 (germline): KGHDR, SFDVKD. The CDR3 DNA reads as TGTGCCACCAGTGCAGGAACCTCGGTGAACACTGAAGCTTTCTTT. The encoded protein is CATSAGTSVNTEAFF.

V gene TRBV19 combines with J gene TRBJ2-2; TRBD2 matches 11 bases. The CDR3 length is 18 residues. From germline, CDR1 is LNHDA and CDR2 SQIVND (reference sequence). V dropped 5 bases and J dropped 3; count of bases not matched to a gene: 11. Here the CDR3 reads CASSATLGTSGDTGELFF. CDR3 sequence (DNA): TGTGCCAGTAGTGCCACGCTTGGGACTAGCGGTGACACCGGGGAGCTGTTTTTT.

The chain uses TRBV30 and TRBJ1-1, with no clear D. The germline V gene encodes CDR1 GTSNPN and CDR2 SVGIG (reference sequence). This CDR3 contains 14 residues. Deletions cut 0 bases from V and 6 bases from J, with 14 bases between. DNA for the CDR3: TGTGCCTGGAGTGTCGCGGGATTTGGGGCTGAAGCTTTCTTT. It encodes CAWSVAGFGAEAFF.

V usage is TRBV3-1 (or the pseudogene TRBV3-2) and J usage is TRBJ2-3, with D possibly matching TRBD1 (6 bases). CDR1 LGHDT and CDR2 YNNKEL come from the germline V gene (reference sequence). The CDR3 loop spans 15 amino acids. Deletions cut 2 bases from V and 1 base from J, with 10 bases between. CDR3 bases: TGTGCCAGCAGCCAATTAGGGGGTGGCACAGATACGCAGTATTTT. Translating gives CASSQLGGGTDTQYF.